This T cell receptor beta chain appears in the sequencing data of a study of blood T cells in healthy people across ages. Together with a sample-barcoded 5' primer, a J-beta primer mix was included in a second PCR lasting roughly 6 to 12 cycles. TCRdb passed the 5' RACE reads through MiXCR, listing each CDR3 protein once. The sample shows some 1.4 million distinct CDR3 sequences, around two fifths of them seen only once. Points from the study as a whole: Higher diversity, along with more naive CD4+ cells, distinguished long-lived donors from aged donors. Investigators treated diversity estimates from one million T cells as underestimates.

There are 13 residues in the CDR3. Per the germline V gene, CDR1 is ENHRY and CDR2 is SYGVKD. The V gene end was trimmed by 8 bases and the J gene end by 6 bases; junction bases not matched to a gene: 3. On this clonotype itself: The target antigen is unknown.

Source material: blood. J is TRBJ2-1 and V is TRBV10-3, with TRBD2 matching over 11 bases. This clonotype was sampled from a woman between 18 and 29 years old in good health. DNA for the CDR3: TGTGCCATCCCTAGCGGGAGGACCAATGAGCAGTTCTTC. It specifies CAIPSGRTNEQFF.